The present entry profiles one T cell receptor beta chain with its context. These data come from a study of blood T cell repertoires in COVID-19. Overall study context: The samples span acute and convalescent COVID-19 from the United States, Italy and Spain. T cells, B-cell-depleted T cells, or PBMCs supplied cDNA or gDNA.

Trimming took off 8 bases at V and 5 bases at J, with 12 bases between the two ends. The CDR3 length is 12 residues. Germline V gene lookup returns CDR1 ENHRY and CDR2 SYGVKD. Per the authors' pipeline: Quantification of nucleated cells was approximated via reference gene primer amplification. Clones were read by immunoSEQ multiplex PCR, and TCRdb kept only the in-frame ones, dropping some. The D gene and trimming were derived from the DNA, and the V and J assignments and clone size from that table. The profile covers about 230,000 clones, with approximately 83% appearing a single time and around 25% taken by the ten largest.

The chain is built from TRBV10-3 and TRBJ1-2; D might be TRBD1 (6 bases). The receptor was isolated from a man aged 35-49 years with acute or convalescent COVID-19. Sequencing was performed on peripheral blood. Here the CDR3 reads CAIQSDRYGYTF. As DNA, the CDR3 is TGTGCCATCCAATCGGACAGATATGGCTACACCTTC.